The 25 T cell receptor beta chains presented below share a single source sample, sequenced in a study of blood T cell repertoires in COVID-19. This table comes from immunoSEQ multiplex PCR, and its TCRdb copy is limited to in-frame clones, with some not included. The table lists tens of thousands of clones, roughly nine tenths of them singletons. Input material: peripheral blood. The receptors were sampled from a man between 45 and 60 years old with active COVID-19.

The chain has TRBV19 and TRBJ2-2, with TRBD2 matching 10 bases. V shed 6 bases, J shed 3 bases, and the junction held 10 bases outside the gene matches. The CDR3 has 17 amino acids. The germline gives CDR1 LNHDA, CDR2 SQIVND (reference sequence). Written as DNA, the CDR3 is TGTGCCAGTAGCTCACTACTAGCGGGATGGGACACCGGGGAGCTGTTTTTT. This codes for CASSSLLAGWDTGELFF.

The count of this clone is one. V gene TRBV12-5 combines with J gene TRBJ2-1, with D unclear. Trimming removed 4 bases from V and 8 bases from J, with 15 bases in between. This CDR3 region has 14 residues. The germline V gene has CDR1 LGHNT and CDR2 FRNRAP. CDR3 sequence (DNA): TGTGCTAGTGGTTCCCTAATAGATCAACATGAGCAGTTCTTC. It encodes CASGSLIDQHEQFF. Full variable domain (remainder filled in from reference TRBV12-5 and TRBJ2-1): DARVTQTPRHKVTEMGQEVTMRCQPILGHNTVFWYRQTMMQGLELLAYFRNRAPLDDSGMPKDRFSAEMPDATLATLKIQPSEPRDSAVYFCASGSLIDQHEQFFGPGTRLTVL.

This clone was recorded only once. The chain combines TRBV9 with TRBJ2-2; 7 positions agree with TRBD1. V shed 2 bases and J 4 bases; nucleotides not matched to a gene: 8. The CDR3 runs to 16 residues. In germline, CDR1 is SGDLS, CDR2 YYNGEE. CDR3 residues: CASSVTGTEGTGELFF. CDR3 nucleotide sequence: TGTGCCAGCAGCGTCACCGGGACAGAAGGCACCGGGGAGCTGTTTTTT.

The chain has TRBV9 and TRBJ2-2; 9 bases are a match to TRBD2. The CDR3 consists of 16 residues. Germline assignment: CDR1 SGDLS and CDR2 YYNGEE. V trimming: 4 bases; J trimming: 1 base; junction bases outside the gene matches: 5. The CDR3 spells CASSQTSGVNTGELFF. In DNA, the CDR3 is TGTGCCAGCAGCCAGACTAGCGGAGTGAACACCGGGGAGCTGTTTTTT. The full variable domain, in which reference TRBV9 and TRBJ2-2 provide the parts outside the CDR3, is DSGVTQTPKHLITATGQRVTLRCSPRSGDLSVYWYQQSLDQGLQFLIQYYNGEERAKGNILERFSAQQFPDLHSELNLSSLELGDSALYFCASSQTSGVNTGELFFGEGSRLTVL.

V and J are TRBV10-1 and TRBJ2-1; 9 bases are shared with TRBD2. CDR1 is WNHNN and CDR2 is SYGVQD in the germline V gene (reference sequence). The CDR3 is made up of 15 amino acids. V trimming: 7 bases; J trimming: 8 bases; junction bases outside the gene matches: 12. In DNA, the CDR3 is TGCGCCAGCATACCTGGGCGGGGGGGCTTGGATGAGCAGTTCTTC. Protein: CASIPGRGGLDEQFF.

This rearrangement joins TRBV28 to TRBJ1-5; weak D call: TRBD1 (5 bases). This CDR3 contains 16 residues. V shed 2 bases and J shed 6 bases, with 17 bases lying between them. Germline CDR1 and CDR2: MDHEN and SYDVKM. CDR3 sequence reads: CASSLVLGTISQPQHF. The CDR3 DNA reads TGTGCCAGCAGTTTAGTGTTAGGGACTATCAGTCAGCCCCAGCATTTT. Full variable domain (missing parts from reference TRBV28 and TRBJ1-5): DVKVTQSSRYLVKRTGEKVFLECVQDMDHENMFWYRQDPGLGLRLIYFSYDVKMKEKGDIPEGYSVSREKKERFSLILESASTNQTSMYLCASSLVLGTISQPQHFGDGTRLSIL.

The chain employs TRBV5-6 and TRBJ1-3; 12 bases map to TRBD1. Trimming cost V 3 bases and J 4 bases; bases outside gene matches: 2. Germline CDR1 SGHDT, CDR2 YYEEEE. This CDR3 is built from 15 residues. CDR3 sequence reads: CASSYGTGGGNTIYF. CDR3 DNA sequence: TGTGCCAGCAGCTACGGGACAGGGGGCGGAAACACCATATATTTT.

The chain joins TRBV5-6 to TRBJ1-1, with 10 bases lining up with TRBD1. The CDR3 has 15 residues. Germline CDR1 reads SGHDT; CDR2 reads YYEEEE. The V gene end was trimmed by 1 base and the J gene end by 6 bases; junction bases not matched to a gene: 6. The CDR3 DNA is TGTGCCAGCAGCTTGCGCGGGACAGGGGTCCCTGAAGCTTTCTTT. This codes for CASSLRGTGVPEAFF.

The J gene is TRBJ2-1, the V gene TRBV5-1, with a tentative D call TRBD2 (6 bases). V dropped 4 bases and J dropped 10 bases, with 24 bases sitting between them. CDR3 length: 16 residues. Germline values: CDR1 SGHRS, CDR2 YFSETQ. CDR3 DNA: TGCGCCAGCAGCCCTCTGGGCGGGACGGAGGTTAGGGAGCAGTTCTTC. Protein: CASSPLGGTEVREQFF. Variable domain in full (rest from reference TRBV5-1 and TRBJ2-1): KAGVTQTPRYLIKTRGQQVTLSCSPISGHRSVSWYQQTPGQGLQFLFEYFSETQRNKGNFPGRFSGRQFSNSRSEMNVSTLELGDSALYLCASSPLGGTEVREQFFGPGTRLTVL.

This clone was found once. The chain joins TRBV5-1 to TRBJ1-1; unclear D gene. The CDR3 is 13 amino acids. V was pared by 5 bases and J by 2 bases, with 10 bases between. From germline, CDR1 is SGHRS and CDR2 YFSETQ. The CDR3 reads CASRRERNTEAFF. DNA of the CDR3: TGCGCCAGCAGGAGGGAAAGAAACACTGAAGCTTTCTTT.

This clone showed up just a few times. The chain combines TRBV5-1 with TRBJ2-2, with 7 bases aligning to TRBD1. There are 16 residues in the CDR3. Looked up from germline, CDR1 is SGHRS and CDR2 is YFSETQ. J gave up 1 base and V 0 bases, and 3 bases lay outside the gene matches. CDR3 protein: CASSLGGQQNTGELFF. CDR3 coding DNA: TGCGCCAGCAGCTTGGGGGGACAGCAGAACACCGGGGAGCTGTTTTTT.

V gene TRBV3-1 (or the pseudogene TRBV3-2) combines with J gene TRBJ1-6; TRBD1 agrees at 7 bases. The germline V gene has CDR1 LGHDT and CDR2 YNNKEL (reference sequence). V shed 1 base and J 9 bases; nucleotides not matched to a gene: 9. The CDR3 sequence is 16 residues long. The CDR3 is CASSQGGTAKGSPLHF. CDR3 sequence (DNA): TGTGCCAGCAGCCAAGGTGGGACAGCTAAGGGTTCACCCCTCCACTTT.

The chain couples TRBV12-3 or TRBV12-4 to TRBJ2-3; D possibly corresponds to TRBD1 (5 bases). V was pared by 5 bases and J by 5 bases, with 11 bases between. The CDR3 is made up of 13 amino acids. The CDR3 loop reads CASSPSRVDTQYF. The CDR3 nucleotides are TGTGCCAGCAGTCCCTCCAGGGTAGATACGCAGTATTTT.

The V and J genes are TRBV5-1 and TRBJ1-1; 8 nucleotides line up with TRBD1. V lost 4 bases to trimming and J lost 2 bases; unmatched junction nucleotides: 13. The CDR3 sequence is 17 residues long. Germline V gives CDR1 SGHRS, CDR2 YFSETQ. CDR3 protein: CASSPGTGVYSNTEAFF. The CDR3 DNA sequence: TGCGCCAGCAGCCCAGGGACAGGCGTATACTCCAACACTGAAGCTTTCTTT.

J is TRBJ1-5 and V is TRBV4-1, with TRBD1 matching over 11 bases. CDR1 and CDR2 (germline): MGHRA, YSYEKL. V lost 5 bases and J lost 6; bases outside the gene matches: 9. The CDR3 is made up of 16 amino acids. The CDR3 sequence: CASSEVGDRGSQPQHF. CDR3 nucleotide sequence: TGCGCCAGCAGCGAAGTTGGGGACAGGGGGAGTCAGCCCCAGCATTTT.

This sequence joins TRBV2 and TRBJ2-7; D not resolved. CDR1 SNHLY and CDR2 FYNNEI come from the germline V gene. V was clipped by 7 bases and J by 3 bases, with 7 bases between them. CDR3 length: 11 residues. Here the CDR3 DNA reads TGTGCCAGCACTAGAAACTACGAGCAGTACTTC. Its translation is CASTRNYEQYF.

The V and J genes are TRBV7-3 and TRBJ1-1, with 9 positions matching TRBD1. Germline CDR1 is SGHTA and CDR2 is FQGTGA. The CDR3 has 16 residues. Trimming took 5 bases from V and 1 from J; bases not matched to a gene: 8. The CDR3 DNA follows: TGTGCCAGCAGCCCGGACAGGGGAGGAGGGAACACTGAAGCTTTCTTT. It encodes CASSPDRGGGNTEAFF. The full variable domain, rest sourced from reference TRBV7-3 and TRBJ1-1, is GAGVSQTPSNKVTEKGKYVELRCDPISGHTALYWYRQSLGQGPEFLIYFQGTGAADDSGLPNDRFFAVRPEGSVSTLKIQRTERGDSAVYLCASSPDRGGGNTEAFFGQGTRLTVV.

V gene TRBV12-3 or TRBV12-4 combines with J gene TRBJ2-5, with 7 bases that match TRBD2. Unmatched junction bases numbered 4, after V lost 6 bases and J lost 3 bases. The CDR3 runs to 13 residues. The DNA of the CDR3 is TGTGCCAGCAGGGCTAGCGGAGAAGAGACCCAGTACTTC. Protein sequence: CASRASGEETQYF.

This chain links TRBV7-6 with TRBJ1-5; 7 nucleotides agree with TRBD1. Germline lookup yields CDR1 SGHVS and CDR2 FNYEAQ. V dropped 2 bases and J dropped 3; count of bases not matched to a gene: 4. The CDR3 consists of 15 residues. The CDR3 bases are TGTGCCAGCAGCTTAACGACAGGGTCCAATCAGCCCCAGCATTTT. This codes for CASSLTTGSNQPQHF.

The V and J genes are TRBV28 and TRBJ2-4; D gene ambiguous. Germline V gene sequence: CDR1 MDHEN, CDR2 SYDVKM. Trimming left V 5 bases short and J 0 bases short, with 8 bases between. The CDR3 loop spans 14 amino acids. CDR3 residues: CASSAFPAKNIQYF. The CDR3 DNA follows: TGTGCCAGCAGTGCGTTTCCAGCCAAAAACATTCAGTACTTC. Using reference TRBV28 and TRBJ2-4 for the parts outside the CDR3, the full variable domain is DVKVTQSSRYLVKRTGEKVFLECVQDMDHENMFWYRQDPGLGLRLIYFSYDVKMKEKGDIPEGYSVSREKKERFSLILESASTNQTSMYLCASSAFPAKNIQYFGAGTRLSVL.

V usage is TRBV3-1 (or the pseudogene TRBV3-2) and J usage is TRBJ2-7, with 10 bases fitting TRBD1. CDR3 length: 15 amino acids. Germline CDR1 LGHDT, CDR2 YNNKEL (reference sequence). Trimming removed 4 bases from V and 1 base from J; junction bases left unmatched: 4. In DNA, the CDR3 is TGTGCCAGCAGCCCATCGGGACAGGGGTCCTACGAGCAGTACTTC. Translating gives CASSPSGQGSYEQYF.

The chain employs TRBV9 and TRBJ1-4, with 7 bases identical to TRBD1. This CDR3 contains 15 residues. CDR1 SGDLS and CDR2 YYNGEE come from the germline V gene. V shed 0 bases and J 8 bases; nucleotides not matched to a gene: 7. DNA for the CDR3: TGTGCCAGCAGCGTAGATCAGGGGGTCCAGGAAAAACTGTTTTTT. Its translation is CASSVDQGVQEKLFF.

The chain joins TRBV19 to TRBJ2-4, with 8 bases matching TRBD2. The J segment lost 3 bases and the V segment lost 3 bases, leaving 7 bases of the junction unmatched. The germline V gene encodes CDR1 LNHDA and CDR2 SQIVND (reference sequence). The CDR3 spans 16 residues. CDR3 amino acids: CASSISSGFGKNIQYF. The CDR3 bases are TGTGCCAGTAGTATCTCTAGCGGGTTTGGCAAAAACATTCAGTACTTC.

This clone was detected once. This chain joins TRBV27 and TRBJ1-2; D ambiguous. CDR3 length: 13 amino acids. Trimming shortened V by 3 bases and J by 3 bases, and 8 bases separated the two germline ends. Germline CDR1 reads MNHEY; CDR2 reads SMNVEV (reference sequence). The CDR3 DNA reads as TGTGCCAGCAGTTTGTACGGTGACTATGGCTACACCTTC. Protein: CASSLYGDYGYTF.

V is TRBV5-3 and J is TRBJ2-1, with D perhaps TRBD1 (6 bases). TRBV5-3 falls under the ORF class, with uncertain function. There are 16 residues in the CDR3. Trimming took off 4 bases at V and 3 bases at J, with 17 bases between the two ends. CDR3 amino acids: CARSTDNWTVYNEQFF. The CDR3 bases are TGTGCCAGAAGCACCGATAATTGGACAGTCTACAATGAGCAGTTCTTC.